This T cell receptor beta chain was found in a study of cytomegalovirus exposure and HLA in healthy donors. General study findings and limits: A later look showed TCR association rates differing by HLA locus, highest for DRB1 and lowest for HLA-C. Prior analysis indicated that the majority of TCR beta V segments exhibited productivity approximately 87% or approximately 30% of the time.

Of note for this clone: Its matching antigen is unknown.

This PCR relied on a set of 60 Vbeta primers and 13 Jbeta primers. Here immunoSEQ multiplex PCR was the method, and the copy in TCRdb shows in-frame clones only, minus some. The sample lists approximately 120,000 clones; 77% were seen once. Germline V CDR1 and CDR2: DFQATT, SNEGSKA (reference sequence). V lost 4 bases and J 6 bases, leaving 7 bases between the germline ends. This CDR3 comprises 10 residues. The rearrangement links TRBV20-1 to TRBJ2-7; TRBD1 might be the D (5 bases). Sequencing was carried out using PBMCs. The sequence came from a man aged 35 to 55 in good health and CMV-seropositive. The DNA for the CDR3 is TGCAGTGCTACAGGGATCGAGCAGTACTTC. Its translation: CSATGIEQYF.